This T cell receptor beta chain was captured in a study of blood T cell repertoires in COVID-19. Study-wide context: From T cells, B-cell-depleted T cells, or PBMCs came the material, which was cDNA or gDNA.

V lost 5 bases and J lost 2, with 13 bases in between. The CDR3 is 14 residues long. From germline, CDR1 is LNHDA and CDR2 SQIVND (reference sequence). Libraries were prepared by immunoSEQ multiplex PCR; TCRdb keeps only in-frame clonotypes and omits some of them. The table includes under 110,000 clones, 70% to 90% detected once. The receptor comes from a woman in her 30s with acute or convalescent COVID-19. Sequenced input: peripheral blood. The V gene is TRBV19, the J gene TRBJ2-7; TRBD2 is a possible D gene (6 bases). CDR3 in amino acids: CASSWTKGPYEQYF. CDR3 sequence (DNA): TGTGCCAGTAGTTGGACTAAAGGACCCTACGAGCAGTACTTC.